The clone carrying this TCR beta chain was counted only a few times. Its specificity is not known. These data come from a study of T cell repertoires in cytomegalovirus infection. Study summary: HLA-B-restricted CMV epitopes that are well studied were used alongside recently identified HLA-C-restricted ones. Whole-study results and caveats: Frequencies of public TCR beta families were cumulated, and this identified carriers of CMV plus the relevant HLA. The study found HLA-C-restricted CMV-specific TCR beta clonotypes dominating the ex vivo response.

TCRdb re-derived calls from the reads in MiXCR, one entry per CDR3 protein. The sample includes about 280,000 distinct CDR3 sequences, about 20% of them seen just once. This receptor was obtained from a human donor in good health (CMV status not recorded). Some clones in this sample may be carry-over from other donors' samples. Source: cultured PBMCs, taken from culture after CMV antigen stimulation.

This chain's CDR3 is CASSSAGTNTGELFF. In DNA, the CDR3 is TGTGCCAGCAGCTCCGCCGGGACCAACACCGGGGAGCTGTTTTTT. The chain couples TRBV11-3 to TRBJ2-2; D could derive from TRBD1 or TRBD2 (5 bases each). CDR3 length equals 15 residues. Germline V gene sequence: CDR1 SGHNT, CDR2 YENEEA. The V gene lost 4 bases and the J gene lost 2 bases, with 11 bases spanning the gap.